This T cell receptor beta chain emerged from a study of blood T cell repertoires in COVID-19. About the study: The analysed material was cDNA or gDNA that came from T cells, B-cell-depleted T cells, or PBMCs.

Germline V gives CDR1 LGHDT, CDR2 YNNKEL (reference sequence). With 1 base removed from V and 0 bases from J, the gap between germline ends came to 9 bases. This CDR3 has 15 residues. TCRdb's table, derived via immunoSEQ multiplex PCR, lists solely in-frame clones and lacks some. The repertoire holds approximately 470,000 clones, with about 85% as singletons. The chain combines TRBV3-1 (or the pseudogene TRBV3-2) with TRBJ1-2; unclear D gene. The material sequenced was PBMCs or T cells enriched from blood (not recorded which). The receptor's source is a woman younger than 30 who had recovered from COVID-19. CDR3 coding DNA: TGTGCCAGCAGCCAAGCTGGGAGAGCTAACTATGGCTACACCTTC. Translation: CASSQAGRANYGYTF.